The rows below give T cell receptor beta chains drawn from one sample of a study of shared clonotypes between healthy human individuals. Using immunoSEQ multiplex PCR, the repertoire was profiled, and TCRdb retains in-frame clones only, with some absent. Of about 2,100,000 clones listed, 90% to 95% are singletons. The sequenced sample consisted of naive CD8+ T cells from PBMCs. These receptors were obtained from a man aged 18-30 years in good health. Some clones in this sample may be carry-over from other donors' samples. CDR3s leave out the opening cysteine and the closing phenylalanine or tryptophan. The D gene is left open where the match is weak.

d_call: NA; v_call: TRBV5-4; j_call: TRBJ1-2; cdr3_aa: ASSPRGFNYGYT
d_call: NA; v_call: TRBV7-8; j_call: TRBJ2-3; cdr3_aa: ASSEWDTQY
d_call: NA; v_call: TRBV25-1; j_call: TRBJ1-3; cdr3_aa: ASSVGGLSGNTIY
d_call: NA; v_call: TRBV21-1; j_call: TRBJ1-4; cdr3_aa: ASSKDGTATNEKLF
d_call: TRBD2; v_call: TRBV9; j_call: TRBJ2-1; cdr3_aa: ASSNTGLAGYNEQF
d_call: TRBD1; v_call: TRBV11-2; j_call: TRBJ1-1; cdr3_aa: ASSLGRFRQGAIRTEAF
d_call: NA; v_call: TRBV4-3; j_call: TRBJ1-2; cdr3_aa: ASSQELAGGGYYGYT
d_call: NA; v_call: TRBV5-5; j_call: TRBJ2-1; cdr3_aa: ASSLDLRPHVNEQF
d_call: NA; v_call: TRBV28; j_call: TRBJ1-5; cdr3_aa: ASNLFRGPQPQH
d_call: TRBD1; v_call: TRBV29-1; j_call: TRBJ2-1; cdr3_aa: SVEDRDSKLNEQF
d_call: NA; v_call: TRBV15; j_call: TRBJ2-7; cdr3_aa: ATSRPGEGVKSYEQY
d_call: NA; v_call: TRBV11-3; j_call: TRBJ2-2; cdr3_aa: ASSATGELF
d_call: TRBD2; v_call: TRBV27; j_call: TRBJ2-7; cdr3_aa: ASSFLTGTSGRPNWRGEQY
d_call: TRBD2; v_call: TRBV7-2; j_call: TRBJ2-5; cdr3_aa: ASSLGRRAGGETQY
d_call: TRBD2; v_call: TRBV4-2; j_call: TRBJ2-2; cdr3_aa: ASSQWTSPGELF
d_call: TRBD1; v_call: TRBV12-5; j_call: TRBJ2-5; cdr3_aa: ASGFTGTGQETQY
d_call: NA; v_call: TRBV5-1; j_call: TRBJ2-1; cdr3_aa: ASMSEYSYNEQF